This T cell receptor (beta chain) is drawn from a study of T cells after yellow fever vaccination. Background on the study: Libraries from low-cell-number fractions were prepared with the SMART-Seq v4 Ultra Low Input RNA kit.

Synthesis of TCR cDNA relied on 5'RACE template switching, which attached a universal primer site and UMIs. TCRdb recomputed calls from the 5' RACE reads with MiXCR, one row per CDR3 protein. The sample includes fewer than 400,000 distinct CDR3 sequences, approximately 6% of them seen just once. This clonotype appeared many times. Antigen: not known. The CDR3 spans 15 residues. V was shortened by 2 bases and J by 2 bases, with 7 bases between the two germline ends. Germline CDR1 reads SGHAT; CDR2 reads FQNNGV. Study-level findings and limits: Few clonotypes appeared in both CD4 and CD8 compartments.

The chain links TRBV11-2 to TRBJ2-6; unclear D gene. This receptor was obtained from a man aged 25-40 years who received the YFV17D yellow fever vaccine. Material: PBMCs, obtained 5 days after the yellow fever booster vaccination. The CDR3: CASSLRATGANVLTF. The CDR3, as DNA: TGTGCCAGCAGCTTAAGGGCAACTGGGGCCAACGTCCTGACTTTC.